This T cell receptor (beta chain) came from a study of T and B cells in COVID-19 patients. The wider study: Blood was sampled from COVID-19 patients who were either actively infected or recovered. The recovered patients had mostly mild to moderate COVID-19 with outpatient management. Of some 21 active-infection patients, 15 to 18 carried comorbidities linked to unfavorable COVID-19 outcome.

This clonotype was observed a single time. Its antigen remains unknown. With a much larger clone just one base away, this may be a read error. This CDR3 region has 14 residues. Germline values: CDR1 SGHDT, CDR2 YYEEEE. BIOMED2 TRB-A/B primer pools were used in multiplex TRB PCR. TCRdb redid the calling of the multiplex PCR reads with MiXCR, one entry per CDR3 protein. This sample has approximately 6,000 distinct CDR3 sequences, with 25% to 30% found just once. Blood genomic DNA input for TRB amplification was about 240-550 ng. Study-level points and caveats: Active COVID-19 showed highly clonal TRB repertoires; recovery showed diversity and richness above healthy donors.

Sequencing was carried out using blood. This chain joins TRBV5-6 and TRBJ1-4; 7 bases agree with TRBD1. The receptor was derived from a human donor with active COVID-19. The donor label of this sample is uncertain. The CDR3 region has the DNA TGTGCCAACAGCTTGCCCTCAGGGGGTGAAAAACTGTTTTTT. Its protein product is CANSLPSGGEKLFF.